The 21 T cell receptor beta chains below come from one sample, sequenced in a study of cytomegalovirus exposure and HLA in healthy donors. In the PCR, 60 Vbeta and 13 Jbeta primers were used. Some clones are missing from TCRdb's copy, which holds only in-frame ones; the method was immunoSEQ multiplex PCR. Seen here are 180,000 or so clones, 70% to 80% observed once, and the top ten hold less than 2.5%. Material for sequencing was PBMCs. The receptors originated from a woman between 50 and 59 years old in good health and CMV-seronegative.

This chain joins TRBV5-8 and TRBJ1-2, with 7 positions matching TRBD1. Per the germline V gene, CDR1 is SGHTS and CDR2 is YDEGEE. This CDR3 region has 15 residues. The trim removed 3 bases at V and 7 bases at J, leaving 12 bases unmatched. CDR3 sequence reads: CASSWRQGFSFGYTF. The CDR3 DNA follows: TGTGCCAGCAGCTGGCGACAGGGCTTCTCCTTTGGCTACACCTTC.

This clone was seen a handful of times. The rearrangement uses TRBV7-2 and TRBJ1-1; 8 bases fit TRBD1. V shed 8 bases, J shed 2 bases, and the junction held 13 bases outside the gene matches. The CDR3 consists of 16 residues. Germline loops: CDR1 SGHTA, CDR2 FQGNSA. CDR3 DNA sequence: TGTGCCAGCGCTTATCGCCCGGGACAGGCAAACACTGAAGCTTTCTTT. Translated, it gives CASAYRPGQANTEAFF.

As for this clone: The sample has other DNA sequences that encode this CDR3 too. The chain links TRBV18 to TRBJ2-7; 9 bases are a match to TRBD1. This CDR3 has 17 amino acids. After removal of 1 base from V and 2 bases from J, the junction contained 9 bases not matched to a gene. Germline-derived CDR1 and CDR2 are KGHSH and LQKENI. This chain's CDR3 is CASSPLPGTGIPYEQYF. The CDR3 bases are TGTGCCAGCTCACCACTTCCCGGGACAGGGATACCCTACGAGCAGTACTTC.

This clone was seen a single time. The V and J genes are TRBV7-2 and TRBJ2-5; 15 bases line up with TRBD2. Germline values: CDR1 SGHTA, CDR2 FQGNSA. This CDR3 region has 18 residues. V was clipped by 3 bases and J by 5 bases; unmatched bases: 10. The CDR3 sequence is CASSFTPGLAGGDETQYF. CDR3 bases: TGTGCCAGCAGCTTTACCCCGGGACTAGCGGGAGGCGACGAGACCCAGTACTTC.

This clone was recorded only once. This chain links TRBV6-5 with TRBJ2-1; D remains ambiguous. Germline CDR1 and CDR2: MNHEY and SVGAGI. The length of the CDR3 is 13 residues. V was trimmed by 2 bases and J by 6 bases, leaving 8 bases between them. CDR3 bases: TGTGCCAGCAGTTACGGAGTAGGCAATGAGCAGTTCTTC. Its protein product is CASSYGVGNEQFF.

This sequence joins TRBV7-3 and TRBJ1-1, with D possibly being TRBD1 (6 bases). The CDR3 consists of 16 residues. Germline values: CDR1 SGHTA, CDR2 FQGTGA. V lost 6 bases, J lost 0 bases, and 17 bases lay in between. The CDR3 bases are TGTGCCAGCAGTTTTAGAGCCGGGACATTGAACACTGAAGCTTTCTTT. Residues: CASSFRAGTLNTEAFF.

For the CDR3, the DNA is TGTGCCAGCAGTTACTCCCATGAGTTTGGTCAGGGCGCTTTCTTT. Protein product: CASSYSHEFGQGAFF. The rearrangement uses TRBV6-5 and TRBJ1-1; D is possibly TRBD1 (5 bases). In germline, CDR1 is MNHEY, CDR2 SVGAGI. The length of the CDR3 is 15 residues. Trimming stripped 0 bases from V and 11 bases from J, with 19 bases between.

The V gene is TRBV6-5, the J gene TRBJ1-3; maybe TRBD1 (5 bases). Germline CDR1 is MNHEY and CDR2 is SVGAGI. This CDR3 has 15 amino acids. V lost 2 bases and J lost 3, with 11 bases in between. CDR3 sequence: CASSYRSGVGNTIYF. In DNA form, the CDR3 reads TGTGCCAGCAGTTACAGATCGGGGGTTGGAAACACCATATATTTT.

In its sample, this clone was seen a few times. The chain links TRBV7-9 to TRBJ2-3; TRBD1 agrees at 11 bases. The CDR3 sequence is 17 residues long. With V trimmed by 2 bases and J by 4 bases, 8 bases remained unmatched. Germline V gene sequence: CDR1 SEHNR, CDR2 FQNEAQ (reference sequence). The CDR3: CASSLTWDRGIADTQYF. The CDR3 DNA sequence: TGTGCCAGCAGCTTAACGTGGGACAGGGGGATAGCAGATACGCAGTATTTT. Based on the CDR3 plus reference TRBV7-9 and TRBJ2-3, the full variable domain is DTGVSQNPRHKITKRGQNVTFRCDPISEHNRLYWYRQTLGQGPEFLTYFQNEAQLEKSRLLSDRFSAERPKGSFSTLEIQRTEQGDSAMYLCASSLTWDRGIADTQYFGPGTRLTVL.

The chain combines TRBV9 with TRBJ1-1; TRBD1 aligns across 8 bases. The CDR3 spans 15 residues. The trim removed 3 bases at V and 1 base at J, leaving 5 bases unmatched. Per germline, CDR1 SGDLS and CDR2 YYNGEE. The CDR3 region is CASSGQGARNTEAFF. The CDR3 DNA is TGTGCCAGCAGCGGCCAGGGGGCGCGGAACACTGAAGCTTTCTTT.

The chain couples TRBV7-9 to TRBJ2-2, with TRBD2 matching over 8 bases. The V gene end was trimmed by 6 bases and the J gene end by 3 bases; junction bases not matched to a gene: 3. Per the germline V gene, CDR1 is SEHNR and CDR2 is FQNEAQ (reference sequence). The CDR3 has 14 residues. The CDR3 protein is CASSRLAHTGELFF. The CDR3 DNA is TGTGCCAGCAGTAGACTAGCGCACACCGGGGAGCTGTTTTTT.

This sequence joins TRBV6-4 and TRBJ2-1; D not resolved. V lost 2 bases to trimming and J lost 1 base, with 6 bases between them. Germline V lookup: CDR1 MRHNA, CDR2 SNTAGT. This CDR3 is 14 amino acids long. CDR3 sequence: CASSDTASYNEQFF. The DNA for the CDR3 is TGTGCCAGCAGTGACACAGCTTCCTACAATGAGCAGTTCTTC.

This clone has only one observation. The CDR3 loop is CASTWAYGYTF. In nucleotides, the CDR3 is TGTGCCAGCACGTGGGCTTATGGCTACACCTTC. This chain uses TRBV19 with TRBJ1-2; D gene uncertain. The germline V gene has CDR1 LNHDA and CDR2 SQIVND (reference sequence). V lost 9 bases and J lost 5, with 10 bases in between. The CDR3 length is 11 residues. The variable domain in full, completed from reference TRBV19 and TRBJ1-2, reads DGGITQSPKYLFRKEGQNVTLSCEQNLNHDAMYWYRQDPGQGLRLIYYSQIVNDFQKGDIAEGYSVSREKKESFPLTVTSAQKNPTAFYLCASTWAYGYTFGSGTRLTVV.

V is TRBV28 and J is TRBJ2-7; 10 nucleotides align to TRBD2. Germline CDR1 MDHEN, CDR2 SYDVKM. CDR3 length: 17 amino acids. V lost 4 bases and J lost 7; bases outside the gene matches: 16. The DNA of the CDR3 is TGTGCCAGCAGTTCACCGGTACTAGCGGGAACTGTTAGGGAGCAGTACTTC. This translates into CASSSPVLAGTVREQYF.

This chain links TRBV7-2 with TRBJ1-2; 7 bases match TRBD1. Germline values: CDR1 SGHTA, CDR2 FQGNSA. There are 16 residues in the CDR3. V lost 1 base, J lost 2 bases, and 7 bases stayed unmatched. In DNA, the CDR3 is TGTGCCAGCAGCTTAGACATGTTGGGACAGAACTATGGCTACACCTTC. Its protein is CASSLDMLGQNYGYTF.

The CDR3 protein is CASSQDGGLSNQPQHF. DNA for the CDR3: TGTGCCAGCAGTCAAGACGGGGGTCTTAGCAATCAGCCCCAGCATTTT. The rearrangement uses TRBV27 and TRBJ1-5; possible D gene TRBD1, 5 bases. The CDR3 has 16 amino acids. The germline V gene encodes CDR1 MNHEY and CDR2 SMNVEV (reference sequence). V gave up 5 bases and J gave up 0 bases, with 14 bases separating them.

V is TRBV6-4 and J is TRBJ1-4, with 7 bases identical to TRBD1. CDR3 length: 14 residues. Germline V CDR1 and CDR2: MRHNA, SNTAGT. The trim removed 6 bases at V and 7 bases at J, leaving 8 bases unmatched. The CDR3 spells CASSAQGQSEKLFF. The CDR3, as DNA: TGTGCCAGCAGCGCGCAGGGACAGAGTGAAAAACTGTTTTTT.

The V and J genes are TRBV19 and TRBJ1-5; 8 bases are shared with TRBD1. Trimming removed 8 bases from V and 4 bases from J; junction bases left unmatched: 4. This CDR3 has 13 residues. The germline gives CDR1 LNHDA, CDR2 SQIVND (reference sequence). The CDR3 loop is CASSDRANQPQHF. CDR3 coding DNA: TGTGCCAGTTCGGACAGGGCGAATCAGCCCCAGCATTTT. Using reference TRBV19 and TRBJ1-5 for the parts outside the CDR3, the full variable domain is DGGITQSPKYLFRKEGQNVTLSCEQNLNHDAMYWYRQDPGQGLRLIYYSQIVNDFQKGDIAEGYSVSREKKESFPLTVTSAQKNPTAFYLCASSDRANQPQHFGDGTRLSIL.

This clone was found once. The chain uses TRBV5-1 and TRBJ2-7; D is undetermined. Trimming stripped 4 bases from V and 1 base from J, with 12 bases between. Germline V gives CDR1 SGHRS, CDR2 YFSETQ. The CDR3 length is 14 residues. CDR3 sequence (DNA): TGCGCCAGCAGCGAATCGGGTGTGTCCTACGAGCAGTACTTC. It codes for CASSESGVSYEQYF.

A few counts support this clone. The J gene is TRBJ1-1, the V gene TRBV5-8; possible D gene TRBD1, 5 bases. From germline, CDR1 is SGHTS and CDR2 YDEGEE. The V and J ends lost 0 bases and 1 base respectively, with 10 bases between them. The CDR3 is made up of 15 amino acids. The CDR3 sequence: CASSLAAGGNTEAFF. The CDR3 bases are TGTGCCAGCAGCTTGGCCGCGGGGGGGAACACTGAAGCTTTCTTT.

The V gene is TRBV7-9, the J gene TRBJ1-6, with unresolved D. The V end was cut by 3 bases, the J end by 0 bases, with 9 bases between. The CDR3 length is 16 residues. Germline CDR1 and CDR2: SEHNR and FQNEAQ (reference sequence). CDR3 in DNA: TGTGCCAGCAGCTTTAGTGGGAGCTCCTATAATTCACCCCTCCACTTT. Translated: CASSFSGSSYNSPLHF.